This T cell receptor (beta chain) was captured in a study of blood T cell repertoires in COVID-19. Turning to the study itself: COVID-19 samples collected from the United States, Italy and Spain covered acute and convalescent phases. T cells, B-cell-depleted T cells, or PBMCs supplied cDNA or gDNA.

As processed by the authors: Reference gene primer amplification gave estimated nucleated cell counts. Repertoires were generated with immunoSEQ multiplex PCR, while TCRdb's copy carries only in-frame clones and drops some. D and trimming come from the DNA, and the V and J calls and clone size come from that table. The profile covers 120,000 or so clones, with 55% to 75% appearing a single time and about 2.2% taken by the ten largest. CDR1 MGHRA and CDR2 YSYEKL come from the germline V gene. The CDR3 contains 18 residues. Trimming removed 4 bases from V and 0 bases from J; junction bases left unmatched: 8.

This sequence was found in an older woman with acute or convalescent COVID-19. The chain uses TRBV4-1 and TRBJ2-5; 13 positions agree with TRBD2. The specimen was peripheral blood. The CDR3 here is CASSRGTSGATYQETQYF. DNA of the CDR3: TGCGCCAGCAGCCGAGGGACTAGCGGGGCTACGTACCAAGAGACCCAGTACTTC.